This T cell receptor (beta chain) came from a study of post-analysis software for immune sequencing data. Broader study findings: About five TRBV segments appeared more often in patients than in controls, and TRBV5-6, TRBV5-1 and TRBV20-1 were among these. Multiple sclerosis patients had significantly lower normalized Chao1 diversity than controls.

Unique molecular identifiers tagged the TCR beta cDNA libraries. T cells, about 0.95 to 11 million of them, yielded 500,000 to 600,000 cDNA molecules. In TCRdb, the PCR reads were re-called with MiXCR into one record per CDR3 protein. The profile shows hundreds of thousands of distinct CDR3 sequences, approximately 45% of them singletons. V lost 6 bases and J 7 bases, leaving 19 bases between the germline ends. The CDR3 covers 14 residues. CDR1 is DFQATT, CDR2 SNEGSKA, per germline (reference sequence). This clonotype was seen only a few times. Its antigen is unidentified. The sample consisted of blood. The TCR comes from a girl between 5 and 17 years old with multiple sclerosis. This chain links TRBV20-1 with TRBJ2-1; D ambiguous. The CDR3 region is CSAPPGRAGNEQFF. The CDR3 DNA reads as TGCAGTGCCCCCCCTGGCCGGGCTGGAAATGAGCAGTTCTTC.